A single sample gave rise to the 31 T cell receptor beta chains below, sequenced in a study of blood T cells in healthy people across ages. A second PCR of 7 to 11 cycles used a sample-barcoded 5' primer and a J-beta primer mix. TCRdb analysed the 5' RACE reads with MiXCR anew, one entry per CDR3 protein. This repertoire shows 700,000 or so distinct CDR3 sequences, approximately 40% found once; its top ten account for approximately 31%. The sequencing input was blood. The source is an elderly man in good health.

This clonotype turned up a few times. The chain recombines TRBV10-3 with TRBJ2-2; 7 bases match TRBD1. Looked up from germline, CDR1 is ENHRY and CDR2 is SYGVKD. The V gene end was trimmed by 3 bases and the J gene end by 4 bases; junction bases not matched to a gene: 5. The CDR3 length is 15 residues. CDR3 nucleotide sequence: TGTGCCATCAGTGACCTACAGGGGAGCACCGGGGAGCTGTTTTTT. Translated, it gives CAISDLQGSTGELFF.

This clonotype was counted only a few times. The chain recombines TRBV5-6 with TRBJ1-1; a possible D gene is TRBD1 (5 bases). CDR1 SGHDT and CDR2 YYEEEE come from the germline V gene. CDR3 length equals 15 residues. Trimming stripped 1 base from V and 5 bases from J, with 15 bases between. The CDR3, as DNA: TGTGCCAGCAGCTTGCTGGTTGCAGGGTGGACTGAAGCTTTCTTT. It is translated as CASSLLVAGWTEAFF.

The chain combines TRBV29-1 with TRBJ1-6, with a tentative D call TRBD1 (6 bases). This CDR3 contains 14 residues. Germline V gene sequence: CDR1 SQVTM, CDR2 ANQGSEA. Trimming left V 7 bases short and J 9 bases short, with 19 bases between. The CDR3 nucleotides are TGCAGCGCTGAGATCGGGGGCTCAGGTTCACCCCTCCACTTT. It yields the protein CSAEIGGSGSPLHF.

V and J are TRBV19 and TRBJ1-6; TRBD1 might be the D (6 bases). Trimming took 6 bases from V and 7 from J, leaving 13 bases between them. The CDR3 spans 14 residues. The germline V gene encodes CDR1 LNHDA and CDR2 SQIVND (reference sequence). As DNA, the CDR3 is TGTGCCAGTAGAACTACAGGGAACAATTCACCCCTCCACTTT. Protein: CASRTTGNNSPLHF.

The chain combines TRBV10-3 with TRBJ2-1, with no clear D. The CDR3 consists of 11 residues. Germline CDR1 and CDR2: ENHRY and SYGVKD. Trimming stripped 7 bases from V and 4 bases from J, with 5 bases between. The CDR3 loop is CAIKEYNEQFF. Written as DNA, the CDR3 is TGTGCCATCAAGGAGTACAATGAGCAGTTCTTC.

Concerning this clonotype: Because the CDR3's place on the DNA is in doubt, the DNA is left out and the CDR3 is given as listed by TCRdb. The gene calls are TRBV6-5 and TRBJ1-5. Ends included, the CDR3 has 15 residues. Germline values: CDR1 MNHEY, CDR2 SVGAGI. The CDR3 here is CASSSSLGGGSPQHF.

V usage is TRBV29-1 and J usage is TRBJ2-5, with TRBD1 matching 11 bases. J was trimmed by 11 bases and V by 2 bases; bases with no gene match: 13. CDR1 is SQVTM, CDR2 ANQGSEA, per germline. The CDR3 is made up of 15 amino acids. The CDR3 spells CSVEIDGQGAGEQYF. CDR3 DNA sequence: TGCAGCGTTGAAATTGACGGACAGGGGGCCGGAGAGCAGTACTTC.

This clonotype was observed a few times. The chain recombines TRBV5-6 with TRBJ2-7; 8 nucleotides agree with TRBD1. Germline values: CDR1 SGHDT, CDR2 YYEEEE. This CDR3 region has 16 residues. The V segment lost 6 bases and the J segment 3 bases; nucleotides outside the gene matches: 14. CDR3 DNA sequence: TGTGCCAGCAACCCCACAGAAGGGACAGGAGTCTACGAGCAGTACTTC. It specifies CASNPTEGTGVYEQYF.

This clonotype was counted only a few times. The CDR3: CASSPPGHLYEQYF. CDR3 sequence (DNA): TGTGCCAGCAGCCCTCCGGGACACCTTTACGAGCAGTACTTC. The V call is TRBV28, the J call TRBJ2-7, with D possibly matching TRBD1 (6 bases). CDR1 MDHEN and CDR2 SYDVKM come from the germline V gene. With 6 bases removed from V and 4 bases from J, the gap between germline ends came to 16 bases. The CDR3 covers 14 residues. Drawing the rest from reference TRBV28 and TRBJ2-7, the complete variable domain is DVKVTQSSRYLVKRTGEKVFLECVQDMDHENMFWYRQDPGLGLRLIYFSYDVKMKEKGDIPEGYSVSREKKERFSLILESASTNQTSMYLCASSPPGHLYEQYFGPGTRLTVT.

The chain is built from TRBV27 and TRBJ2-4; D may be TRBD1 or TRBD2 (6 bases each). The J call may be mistaken, given a closer DNA end match to TRBJ2-7. CDR3 size: 16 residues. Germline CDR1 reads MNHEY; CDR2 reads SMNVEV (reference sequence). CDR3 residues: CASSPLSVGGLDEQYF. CDR3 bases: TGTGCCAGCAGCCCCCTGTCCGTAGGGGGGCTCGACGAGCAGTACTTC.

This clonotype appeared a few times. The chain links TRBV28 to TRBJ2-1; the match to TRBD2 covers 10 bases. Germline V gene lookup returns CDR1 MDHEN and CDR2 SYDVKM. The CDR3 spans 19 residues. V gave up 6 bases and J gave up 0 bases; unmatched junction bases: 14. The CDR3, as DNA: TGTGCCAGCAGGGTCCTTCAGCGGGAGGGGACGAGCTCCTACAATGAGCAGTTCTTC. It encodes CASRVLQREGTSSYNEQFF.

The chain combines TRBV7-2 with TRBJ1-2; no reliable D call. Trimming pared 5 bases from V and 1 base from J, leaving 14 bases between. This CDR3 spans 15 amino acids. Germline lookup yields CDR1 SGHTA and CDR2 FQGNSA. The CDR3 protein is CASSAAGGNNYGYTF. The CDR3 region has the DNA TGTGCCAGCAGCGCGGCCGGCGGGAATAACTATGGCTACACCTTC.

There are a few counts of this clonotype. The chain carries TRBV12-3 or TRBV12-4 and TRBJ2-1, with TRBD1 matching 9 bases. The trim removed 3 bases at V and 4 bases at J, leaving 4 bases unmatched. This CDR3 is built from 15 residues. CDR3 DNA: TGTGCCAGCAGTTTTGGACAGGGGACTTACAATGAGCAGTTCTTC. Translation: CASSFGQGTYNEQFF.

This clonotype was seen repeatedly, ten times or more. The chain carries TRBV15 and TRBJ2-5; D not certain. Germline V gene lookup returns CDR1 LNHNV and CDR2 YYDKDF (reference sequence). Trimming pared 0 bases from V and 0 bases from J, leaving 8 bases between. The length of the CDR3 is 15 residues. This chain's CDR3 is CATSRESSNQETQYF. CDR3 DNA sequence: TGTGCCACCAGCAGAGAATCGTCGAACCAAGAGACCCAGTACTTC.

A few counts support this clonotype. The chain links TRBV7-2 to TRBJ2-7, with a tentative D call TRBD2 (6 bases). V lost 1 base, J lost 3 bases, and 13 bases lay in between. Germline CDR1 and CDR2: SGHTA and FQGNSA. This CDR3 comprises 15 residues. CDR3 sequence reads: CASSLVVSGYYEQYF. CDR3 coding DNA: TGTGCCAGCAGCTTAGTGGTTAGCGGCTACTACGAGCAGTACTTC.

This rearrangement joins TRBV12-3 or TRBV12-4 to TRBJ2-5, with D hard to call. V lost 6 bases and J 2 bases, leaving 16 bases between the germline ends. This CDR3 comprises 15 residues. The CDR3 sequence is CASRSHIAPQETQYF. The CDR3, as DNA: TGTGCCAGCAGGTCGCACATTGCCCCACAAGAGACCCAGTACTTC.

The chain recombines TRBV20-1 with TRBJ2-4, with 9 bases matching TRBD1. This CDR3 spans 15 amino acids. The germline CDR1 and CDR2 sequences are DFQATT and SNEGSKA (reference sequence). J gave up 6 bases and V 2 bases, and 8 bases lay outside the gene matches. CDR3 protein: CSARPYRGLGNIQYF. The CDR3 nucleotides read TGCAGTGCTAGACCATACAGGGGGCTTGGAAACATTCAGTACTTC.

This clonotype was observed a few times. The V gene is TRBV7-8, the J gene TRBJ2-5, with TRBD1 identical over 7 bases. There are 12 residues in the CDR3. The J segment lost 11 bases and the V segment lost 5 bases, leaving 8 bases of the junction unmatched. Germline V gene lookup returns CDR1 SGHVS and CDR2 FQNEAQ. CDR3 DNA sequence: TGTGCCAGCAGCCAGGACAGGTTACGGCAGTACTTC. It translates to CASSQDRLRQYF.

The sample holds many counts of this clonotype. This chain joins TRBV3-1 and TRBJ2-5; the D is unclear. The tail of the sequence fits TRBJ2-7 better, so the J call may be wrong. Germline V lookup: CDR1 LGHDT, CDR2 YNNKEL (reference sequence). The CDR3 sequence is 12 residues long. The CDR3 nucleotides read TGTGCCAGCAGCCAAGACGCGAGCGAGCAGTACTTC. This encodes CASSQDASEQYF.

Concerning this clonotype itself: A junction end diverges from the germline sequence, so it may reflect a read error. The V and J genes are TRBV7-2 and TRBJ1-2, with a possible D match to TRBD1 (6 bases). The CDR3 sequence is 15 residues long. Germline CDR1 and CDR2: SGHTA and FQGNSA. CDR3 region: CASSGGQTPNYGYTF. CDR3 nucleotides: TGTGCCAGCAGCGGAGGACAGACCCCTAACTACGGCTACACCTTC.

This clonotype came up a few times. The chain uses TRBV4-1 and TRBJ2-4; a weak D match, TRBD1 (6 bases). V lost 0 bases to trimming and J lost 13 bases, with 19 bases between them. CDR1 is MGHRA and CDR2 is YSYEKL in the germline V gene. CDR3 size: 15 residues. The CDR3 sequence: CASSQDYPGVDEQYF. Written as DNA, the CDR3 is TGCGCCAGCAGCCAAGACTACCCAGGGGTGGATGAGCAGTACTTC.

This clonotype has just one count. The chain combines TRBV7-2 with TRBJ2-5; D is ambiguous. Between the trimmed V and J ends, which lost 2 bases and 8 bases, there was a span of 21 bases. The CDR3 sequence is 16 residues long. Germline V gene data show CDR1 as SGHTA and CDR2 as FQGNSA. CDR3 loop: CASSLFSGSLRGTQYF. The CDR3 DNA is TGTGCCAGCAGCTTATTTTCGGGCTCCCTTAGAGGAACCCAGTACTTC. Filled out from reference TRBV7-2 and TRBJ2-5, the complete variable domain reads GAGVSQSPSNKVTEKGKDVELRCDPISGHTALYWYRQSLGQGLEFLIYFQGNSAPDKSGLPSDRFSAERTGGSVSTLTIQRTQQEDSAVYLCASSLFSGSLRGTQYFGPGTRLLVL.

V usage is TRBV6-6 and J usage is TRBJ2-3; 8 nucleotides match TRBD2. Looked up from germline, CDR1 is MNHNY and CDR2 is SVGAGI (reference sequence). The CDR3 totals 16 residues. The J segment lost 11 bases and the V segment lost 7 bases, leaving 20 bases of the junction unmatched. CDR3 sequence (DNA): TGTGCCAGCATTCAAGGAACTAGCGGAACGGTAAACAAGCAGTATTTT. As protein: CASIQGTSGTVNKQYF.

V is TRBV6-1 and J is TRBJ2-5, with 8 positions matching TRBD2. Germline V CDR1 and CDR2: MNHNS, SASEGT. Trimming removed 6 bases from V and 1 base from J; junction bases left unmatched: 19. This CDR3 spans 19 amino acids. For the CDR3, the DNA is TGTGCCAGCAGCGCCTCTAGGATTGGGGCGGGGGGACCCCAAGAGACCCAGTACTTC. This encodes CASSASRIGAGGPQETQYF.

The gene calls are TRBV4-1 and TRBJ2-7, with a possible D match to TRBD2 (5 bases). The ends were cut back, 1 base at V and 2 bases at J, with 15 bases in the middle. The CDR3 is 16 amino acids. From germline, CDR1 is MGHRA and CDR2 YSYEKL. The CDR3 DNA follows: TGCGCCAGCAGCCAAGGGGTGGACTCGAGTGCCTACGAGCAGTACTTC. It codes for CASSQGVDSSAYEQYF.

There are a few counts of this clonotype. The chain recombines TRBV5-1 with TRBJ2-5, with 9 bases aligning to TRBD1. V shed 4 bases and J 5 bases; nucleotides not matched to a gene: 18. Germline CDR1 is SGHRS and CDR2 is YFSETQ. The CDR3 spans 18 residues. The CDR3 spells CASSAFTRGTGSGETQYF. The CDR3 coding sequence is TGCGCCAGCAGCGCCTTTACTCGTGGGACAGGGTCCGGGGAGACCCAGTACTTC.

This clonotype appeared a single time. A read error may explain this, as a much larger clone is one base away. The gene calls are TRBV28 and TRBJ2-1; D may match TRBD1 or TRBD2 (5 bases each). From germline, CDR1 is MDHEN and CDR2 SYDVKM. This CDR3 spans 12 amino acids. V was shortened by 9 bases and J by 6 bases, with 12 bases between the two germline ends. The CDR3 DNA reads as TGTGCCAGTGAAGGGACGGCCAATGAGCAGTTCTTC. This sequence encodes CASEGTANEQFF.

This clonotype was counted a few times. V gene TRBV3-1 combines with J gene TRBJ2-1; no firm D call. Germline V lookup: CDR1 LGHDT, CDR2 YNNKEL (reference sequence). The CDR3 is made up of 14 amino acids. V lost 2 bases to trimming and J lost 7 bases, with 12 bases between them. In nucleotides, the CDR3 is TGTGCCAGCAGCCAACCTAAACCTCTGAATGAGCAGTTCTTC. This sequence encodes CASSQPKPLNEQFF.

This chain links TRBV6-6 with TRBJ2-7, with unresolved D. V shed 2 bases and J shed 4 bases, with 9 bases lying between them. Germline-derived CDR1 and CDR2 are MNHNY and SVGAGI (reference sequence). The CDR3 spans 13 residues. Here the CDR3 reads CASSYGYGYEQYF. As DNA, the CDR3 is TGTGCCAGCAGTTACGGGTATGGGTACGAGCAGTACTTC.

The genes are TRBV7-2 and TRBJ2-7; D might be TRBD1 (6 bases). Trimming removed 5 bases at V and 8 bases at J, with 16 bases between. Per germline, CDR1 SGHTA and CDR2 FQGNSA. CDR3 size: 13 residues. CDR3 amino acids: CASSKGGGRKQYF. The DNA of the CDR3 is TGTGCCAGCAGCAAAGGTGGGGGCCGAAAGCAGTACTTC.

Note on this clonotype: At one boundary the junction diverges from the germline segment, which might be a read error. The chain links TRBV9 to TRBJ2-5; D not resolved. The tail of the sequence fits TRBJ2-4 better, so the J call may be wrong. This CDR3 spans 14 amino acids. CDR1 SGDLS and CDR2 YYNGEE come from the germline V gene. The CDR3 protein is CASSVDIAKTIQYF. CDR3 DNA: TGTGCCAGCAGCGTCGATATAGCCAAAACCATTCAGTACTTC.